This TCR beta chain was captured in a study of blood T cell repertoires in COVID-19. TCRdb's copy holds only in-frame clones and misses some; the assay was immunoSEQ multiplex PCR. The sample has under 150,000 clones, 70% to 85% seen once. Sequencing was done on a sample of peripheral blood. The receptor comes from a man aged 65 to 79 with active or convalescent COVID-19.

DNA for the CDR3: TGTGCCAGCAGCTTGGCGCGACTAGCGGCTGACACCGGGGAGCTGTTTTTT. Translating gives CASSLARLAADTGELFF. The chain combines TRBV5-6 with TRBJ2-2; 9 nucleotides match TRBD2. Germline trimming cut 0 bases from V and 3 bases from J; bases unmatched to any gene: 6. The germline gives CDR1 SGHDT, CDR2 YYEEEE. This CDR3 spans 17 amino acids. Using reference TRBV5-6 and TRBJ2-2 for the parts outside the CDR3, the full variable domain is DAGVTQSPTHLIKTRGQQVTLRCSPKSGHDTVSWYQQALGQGPQFIFQYYEEEERQRGNFPDRFSGHQFPNYSSELNVNALLLGDSALYLCASSLARLAADTGELFFGEGSRLTVL.